The rows below give T cell receptor beta chains drawn from one sample of a study of persistence of HIV-infected CD4 T cells. No cognate antigen is known for these TCRs. Repertoires were generated with immunoSEQ multiplex PCR, while TCRdb's copy carries only in-frame clones and drops some. Of about 64,000 clones detected, about 69% appear once; the ten largest clones hold under 2%. The material was CD4+ T cells sorted from PBMCs after roughly 19-hour stimulation, obtained from a patient who received antiretroviral therapy. These receptors were collected from an adult man with HIV who was CMV-seropositive. Both conserved end residues are part of each CDR3. The order of the fields is CDR3 protein, CDR3 DNA, D gene, J gene, V gene, clone size, CDR3 length. D genes are given only for firm matches. Clone size, where shown, is once, few, many, or a class for clones that have expanded.

cdr3_aa: CASSLGLSSYNEQFF
cdr3_nt: TGTGCCAGCAGCTTGGGACTTAGCTCCTACAATGAGCAGTTCTTC
d_call: -
j_call: TRBJ2-1
v_call: TRBV5-4
clone_size: -
cdr3_length: 15

cdr3_aa: CASRWTSGNEQFF
cdr3_nt: TGTGCCAGCAGATGGACTAGCGGCAATGAGCAGTTCTTC
d_call: TRBD2
j_call: TRBJ2-1
v_call: TRBV6-5
clone_size: -
cdr3_length: 13

cdr3_aa: CASSHRQLAYTF
cdr3_nt: TGTGCCAGCAGCCACAGACAGCTAGCCTACACCTTC
d_call: -
j_call: TRBJ1-2
v_call: TRBV28
clone_size: -
cdr3_length: 12

cdr3_aa: CASSRDYEQYF
cdr3_nt: TGTGCCAGCAGCCGGGACTACGAGCAGTACTTC
d_call: -
j_call: TRBJ2-7
v_call: TRBV3-1/TRBV3-2
clone_size: -
cdr3_length: 11

cdr3_aa: CAWSVGSGYYGYTF
cdr3_nt: TGTGCCTGGAGTGTCGGGTCAGGGTACTATGGCTACACCTTC
d_call: -
j_call: TRBJ1-2
v_call: TRBV30
clone_size: -
cdr3_length: 14

cdr3_aa: CASSARVGTGELFF
cdr3_nt: TGCGCCAGCAGCGCCAGGGTAGGCACCGGGGAGCTGTTTTTT
d_call: -
j_call: TRBJ2-2
v_call: TRBV5-1
clone_size: few
cdr3_length: 14

cdr3_aa: CASSRGGPGLAAIQYF
cdr3_nt: TGTGCCAGCAGCCGAGGGGGACCGGGACTAGCAGCCATTCAGTACTTC
d_call: TRBD2
j_call: TRBJ2-4
v_call: TRBV3-1/TRBV3-2
clone_size: -
cdr3_length: 16

cdr3_aa: CASTLSGGAGEQFF
cdr3_nt: TGTGCCAGCACCCTTAGCGGGGGGGCCGGTGAGCAGTTCTTC
d_call: TRBD2
j_call: TRBJ2-1
v_call: TRBV2
clone_size: -
cdr3_length: 14

cdr3_aa: CAISDRGRSGNTIYF
cdr3_nt: TGTGCCATCAGTGATCGGGGGCGGAGTGGAAACACCATATATTTT
d_call: -
j_call: TRBJ1-3
v_call: TRBV10-3
clone_size: few
cdr3_length: 15

cdr3_aa: CASSKVGTGAMNTEAFF
cdr3_nt: -
d_call: -
j_call: TRBJ1-1
v_call: TRBV21-1
clone_size: -
cdr3_length: 17

cdr3_aa: CATSDPGGSGGLFF
cdr3_nt: TGTGCCACCAGTGACCCTGGGGGGAGCGGGGGCTTGTTCTTC
d_call: TRBD2
j_call: TRBJ2-1
v_call: TRBV24-1
clone_size: -
cdr3_length: 14

cdr3_aa: CASSLAGGSNQPQHF
cdr3_nt: TGCGCCAGCAGCTTGGCCGGGGGTAGCAATCAGCCCCAGCATTTT
d_call: -
j_call: TRBJ1-5
v_call: TRBV5-1
clone_size: -
cdr3_length: 15

cdr3_aa: CATRDSSKGEKLFF
cdr3_nt: TGTGCCACGCGGGACTCCTCTAAAGGGGAAAAACTGTTTTTT
d_call: -
j_call: TRBJ1-4
v_call: TRBV6-5
clone_size: -
cdr3_length: 14

cdr3_aa: CASSRDGSYEQYF
cdr3_nt: TGTGCCAGCAGTCGGGACGGCTCCTACGAGCAGTACTTC
d_call: -
j_call: TRBJ2-7
v_call: TRBV6-5
clone_size: -
cdr3_length: 13

cdr3_aa: CASSLGGQSNQPQHF
cdr3_nt: TGTGCCAGCAGCTTGGGAGGACAGAGCAATCAGCCCCAGCATTTT
d_call: -
j_call: TRBJ1-5
v_call: TRBV5-4
clone_size: -
cdr3_length: 15

cdr3_aa: CASSEAGRGVQETQYF
cdr3_nt: TGTGCCAGCAGTGAGGCGGGGCGGGGGGTCCAAGAGACCCAGTACTTC
d_call: TRBD2
j_call: TRBJ2-5
v_call: TRBV25-1
clone_size: -
cdr3_length: 16

cdr3_aa: CATSDWNDRVSYNEQFF
cdr3_nt: TGTGCCACCAGTGATTGGAACGACAGGGTTTCCTACAATGAGCAGTTCTTC
d_call: TRBD1
j_call: TRBJ2-1
v_call: TRBV24-1
clone_size: -
cdr3_length: 17

cdr3_aa: CSATRGEAFF
cdr3_nt: TGCAGTGCCACACGGGGTGAAGCTTTCTTT
d_call: -
j_call: TRBJ1-1
v_call: TRBV20-1
clone_size: -
cdr3_length: 10

cdr3_aa: CASRGIDYGYTF
cdr3_nt: TGTGCCAGCAGGGGGATTGACTATGGCTACACCTTC
d_call: -
j_call: TRBJ1-2
v_call: TRBV2
clone_size: -
cdr3_length: 12

cdr3_aa: CASSPTWDRGRYGYTF
cdr3_nt: TGTGCCAGCAGCCCCACCTGGGACAGGGGACGCTATGGCTACACCTTC
d_call: TRBD1
j_call: TRBJ1-2
v_call: TRBV7-8
clone_size: -
cdr3_length: 16